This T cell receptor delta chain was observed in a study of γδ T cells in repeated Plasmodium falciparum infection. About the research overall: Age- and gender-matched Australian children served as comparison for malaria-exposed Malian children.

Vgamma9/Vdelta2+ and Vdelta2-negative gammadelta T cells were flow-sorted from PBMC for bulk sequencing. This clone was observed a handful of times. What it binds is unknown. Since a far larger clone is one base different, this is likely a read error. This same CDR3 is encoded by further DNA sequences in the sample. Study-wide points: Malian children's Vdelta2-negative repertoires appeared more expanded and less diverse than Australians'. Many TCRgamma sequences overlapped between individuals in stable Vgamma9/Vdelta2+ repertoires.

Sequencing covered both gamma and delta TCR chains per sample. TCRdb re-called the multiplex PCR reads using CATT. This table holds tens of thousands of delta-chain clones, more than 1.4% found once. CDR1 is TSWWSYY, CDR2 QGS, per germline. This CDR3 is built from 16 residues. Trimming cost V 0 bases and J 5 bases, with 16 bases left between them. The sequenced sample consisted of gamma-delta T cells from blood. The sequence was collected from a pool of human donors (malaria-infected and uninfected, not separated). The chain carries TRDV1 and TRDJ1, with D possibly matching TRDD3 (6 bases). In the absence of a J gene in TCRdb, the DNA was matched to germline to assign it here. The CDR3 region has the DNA TGTGCTCTTGGGGAACTAGGACACCGGGGGAGTGATAAACTCATCTTT. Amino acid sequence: CALGELGHRGSDKLIF.